Listed here are 16 T cell receptor beta chains from one sample, sequenced in a study of shared clonotypes between healthy human individuals. Repertoires were generated with immunoSEQ multiplex PCR, while TCRdb's copy carries only in-frame clones and drops some. Among about 300,000 clones listed, over 65% were seen once. Sequenced: memory CD4+ T cells sorted from blood. Subset of the sample: CD45RA-negative fraction. The receptors originated from a man aged 30 to 39 in good health.

The rearrangement joins TRBV15 to TRBJ2-7, with a possible D match to TRBD2 (6 bases). Germline V gives CDR1 LNHNV, CDR2 YYDKDF (reference sequence). Trimming shortened V by 3 bases and J by 5 bases, and 14 bases separated the two germline ends. CDR3 length equals 14 residues. The CDR3 protein is CATSRGNRGDEQYF. CDR3 coding DNA: TGTGCCACCAGCAGGGGCAACCGCGGGGACGAGCAGTACTTC.

This clone was found once. This CDR3 is CASSLAGVDEQFF. CDR3 nucleotide sequence: TGTGCCAGCAGTTTGGCGGGAGTTGATGAGCAGTTCTTC. The chain employs TRBV27 and TRBJ2-1, with 7 bases identical to TRBD2. CDR1 is MNHEY, CDR2 SMNVEV, per germline (reference sequence). This CDR3 comprises 13 residues. V was pared by 3 bases and J by 8 bases, with 4 bases of the junction left unmatched.

The J gene is TRBJ2-7, the V gene TRBV5-1, with D possibly matching TRBD2 (6 bases). Germline V lookup: CDR1 SGHRS, CDR2 YFSETQ. The CDR3 is 14 amino acids. The V and J ends lost 4 bases and 2 bases respectively, with 13 bases between them. As DNA, the CDR3 is TGCGCCAGCAGCCGGGACTCTCAAACCTACGAGCAGTACTTC. Protein: CASSRDSQTYEQYF.

CDR3 nucleotide sequence: TGTGCCAGCAGCTTGCGGGCGAGGGACTACGAGCAGTACTTC. Amino acid sequence: CASSLRARDYEQYF. The rearrangement links TRBV5-5 to TRBJ2-7; D possibly corresponds to TRBD2 (5 bases). The CDR3 sequence is 14 residues long. V was pared by 1 base and J by 3 bases, with 11 bases between. CDR1 is SGHKS, CDR2 YYEKEE, per germline (reference sequence).

This sequence joins TRBV5-6 and TRBJ1-2; maybe TRBD1 (6 bases). Trimming removed 0 bases at V and 4 bases at J, with 7 bases between. Germline V gene data show CDR1 as SGHDT and CDR2 as YYEEEE. The CDR3 length is 13 residues. The CDR3 loop is CASSLGGPYGYTF. CDR3 DNA: TGTGCCAGCAGCTTGGGGGGGCCCTATGGCTACACCTTC.

V gene TRBV10-2 combines with J gene TRBJ2-7, with D possibly TRBD1 on 5 matching bases. From germline, CDR1 is WSHSY and CDR2 SAAADI. Between the trimmed V and J ends, which lost 2 bases and 6 bases, there was a span of 11 bases. The CDR3 loop spans 13 amino acids. This chain's CDR3 is CASSEARQTEQYF. The DNA of the CDR3 is TGCGCCAGCAGTGAGGCCCGACAGACCGAGCAGTACTTC.

This clone was picked up a small number of times. The chain has TRBV5-6 and TRBJ1-2; perhaps TRBD1 as D (5 bases). Trimming stripped 3 bases from V and 5 bases from J, with 20 bases between. The length of the CDR3 is 16 residues. The germline V gene encodes CDR1 SGHDT and CDR2 YYEEEE. The CDR3 DNA sequence: TGTGCCAGCAGCTCCAGGGATGTCAAGGTGGCTTATGGCTACACCTTC. Amino acid sequence: CASSSRDVKVAYGYTF.

Comments on this clone: This same CDR3 is encoded by further DNA sequences in the sample. The chain couples TRBV5-4 to TRBJ2-2; no clear D gene. Trimming pared 0 bases from V and 2 bases from J, leaving 8 bases between. Germline V gene lookup returns CDR1 SGHNT and CDR2 YYREEE (reference sequence). CDR3 length: 15 amino acids. The CDR3 DNA reads as TGTGCCAGCAGCTTGGTAGCAGCTAACACCGGGGAGCTGTTTTTT. It codes for CASSLVAANTGELFF.

The V gene is TRBV4-1, the J gene TRBJ2-5; D gene ambiguous. Trimming took off 3 bases at V and 4 bases at J, with 6 bases between the two ends. The length of the CDR3 is 12 residues. Germline V lookup: CDR1 MGHRA, CDR2 YSYEKL. Here the CDR3 reads CASSHPLETQYF. The CDR3, as DNA: TGCGCCAGCAGCCACCCGTTAGAGACCCAGTACTTC.

The chain combines TRBV12-2 with TRBJ2-5. TRBV12-2 is a documented pseudogene. The CDR3 length is 14 residues. The CDR3 protein is CASRLLPHRPPQYF. As DNA, the CDR3 is TGTGCAAGTCGCTTATTACCTCATAGACCCCCCCAGTACTTC.

The V gene is TRBV18, the J gene TRBJ2-4; D gene ambiguous. Germline V gene data show CDR1 as KGHSH and CDR2 as LQKENI. There are 13 residues in the CDR3. The germline V and J ends were trimmed by 6 bases and 4 bases, with 10 bases remaining between them. The CDR3 bases are TGTGCCAGCTCTGTAACAGAAAAAAACATTCAGTACTTC. Its translation: CASSVTEKNIQYF.

The rearrangement joins TRBV7-2 to TRBJ1-3; no firm D call. This CDR3 region has 16 residues. V was shortened by 3 bases and J by 0 bases, with 12 bases between the two germline ends. CDR1 is SGHTA and CDR2 is FQGNSA in the germline V gene. The CDR3 region has the DNA TGTGCCAGCAGCTTGGGTGGGCCACTCTCTGGAAACACCATATATTTT. This sequence encodes CASSLGGPLSGNTIYF.

The chain employs TRBV7-2 and TRBJ2-1; TRBD1 or TRBD2 may be the D gene (6 bases each). V lost 4 bases and J lost 3, with 19 bases in between. The CDR3 loop spans 17 amino acids. Per germline, CDR1 SGHTA and CDR2 FQGNSA. The CDR3 DNA reads TGTGCCAGCAGCTACCCGAGGGGGGACCACAACTACAATGAGCAGTTCTTC. Its protein product is CASSYPRGDHNYNEQFF.

The genes are TRBV19 and TRBJ2-1, with 7 bases lining up with TRBD2. The germline V gene encodes CDR1 LNHDA and CDR2 SQIVND (reference sequence). The CDR3 has 16 amino acids. J lost 5 bases, V lost 7 bases, and 14 bases had no gene match. The CDR3 sequence: CASKIRGELVHNEQFF. In nucleotides, the CDR3 is TGTGCCAGTAAGATCCGGGGGGAGCTGGTCCACAATGAGCAGTTCTTC.

This clone has only a few counts. The V call is TRBV6-6, the J call TRBJ1-5; maybe TRBD1 (5 bases). The CDR3 covers 15 residues. V was clipped by 2 bases and J by 7 bases, with 15 bases between them. Germline V gene sequence: CDR1 MNHNY, CDR2 SVGAGI (reference sequence). CDR3 loop: CASSYAERGWQPQHF. CDR3 bases: TGTGCCAGCAGTTACGCAGAAAGGGGTTGGCAGCCCCAGCATTTT.

This clone was seen ten or more times. The chain recombines TRBV6-5 with TRBJ2-2, with TRBD1 as a possible D gene (5 bases). There are 14 residues in the CDR3. Trimming cost V 4 bases and J 6 bases, with 12 bases left between them. Germline V CDR1 and CDR2: MNHEY, SVGAGI. CDR3 DNA: TGTGCCAGCAGTTGGAGACAGTCGCCCGGGGAGCTGTTTTTT. Translation gives CASSWRQSPGELFF.